The 20 T cell receptor beta chains below come from one sample, sequenced in a study of post-analysis software for immune sequencing data. Built from TCR beta cDNA, the libraries had unique molecular identifiers in them. TCRdb re-called the PCR reads through MiXCR, storing one row per CDR3 protein. The sample includes 350,000 to 500,000 distinct CDR3 sequences, 39% seen only once; the top ten take around 8%. Study-wide findings and caveats: The five TRBV segments detected at higher frequency in patients than in controls included TRBV5-6, TRBV5-1 and TRBV20-1.

No cognate antigen is known for these TCRs. Sequencing was done on a sample of blood. The receptors stem from a girl under 10 years old with multiple sclerosis.

The genes are TRBV20-1 and TRBJ2-5; no reliable D call. The tail of the sequence fits TRBJ2-7 better, so the J call may be wrong. This CDR3 has 14 amino acids. Germline V gene data show CDR1 as DFQATT and CDR2 as SNEGSKA (reference sequence). As DNA, the CDR3 is TGCAGTGCTATCCGCGAAATTGTCCTAGACGAGCAGTACTTC. Its translation: CSAIREIVLDEQYF.

This clonotype was detected only a few times. The chain is built from TRBV5-6 and TRBJ2-4, with 8 nucleotides matching TRBD2. CDR1 is SGHDT and CDR2 is YYEEEE in the germline V gene. The ends lost 2 bases at V and 1 base at J; junction bases unmatched: 5. CDR3 length: 16 amino acids. The CDR3 loop reads CASSLISGGAKNIQYF. The CDR3 region has the DNA TGTGCCAGCAGCTTAATCAGCGGGGGTGCCAAAAACATTCAGTACTTC.

The rearrangement links TRBV7-3 to TRBJ2-1, with D unresolved. The CDR3 contains 13 residues. Germline CDR1 and CDR2: SGHTA and FQGTGA. The V and J ends lost 5 bases and 6 bases respectively, with 11 bases between them. This CDR3 is CASSQDHGNEQFF. The CDR3 DNA is TGTGCCAGCAGCCAGGACCATGGCAATGAGCAGTTCTTC.

There are many counts of this clonotype. The V call is TRBV29-1, the J call TRBJ2-7, with a weak D call TRBD1 (6 bases). CDR1 is SQVTM, CDR2 ANQGSEA, per germline. The ends were cut back, 5 bases at V and 6 bases at J, with 20 bases in the middle. This CDR3 is 14 amino acids long. CDR3 DNA sequence: TGCAGCGTTCGAACAGGGAAAGGGTTTGGCGAGCAGTACTTC. Its protein is CSVRTGKGFGEQYF.

The chain is built from TRBV28 and TRBJ1-1; maybe TRBD1 (6 bases). The length of the CDR3 is 14 residues. The V end lost 5 bases, the J end lost 1 base, and 11 bases lay between the germline ends. Germline assignment: CDR1 MDHEN and CDR2 SYDVKM. CDR3 residues: CASSRKGQNTEAFF. CDR3 DNA sequence: TGTGCCAGCAGTCGAAAGGGACAGAACACTGAAGCTTTCTTT.

There are a few counts of this clonotype. The chain employs TRBV6-2 or TRBV6-3 and TRBJ2-3; 7 bases match TRBD2. CDR3 length: 16 residues. Germline V lookup: CDR1 MNHEY, CDR2 SVGEGT. Unmatched junction bases numbered 7, after V lost 4 bases and J lost 0 bases. The CDR3 region is CASSSPSGTSTDTQYF. The CDR3 DNA follows: TGTGCCAGCAGTTCTCCTAGCGGAACCAGCACAGATACGCAGTATTTT.

This clonotype showed up just a few times. The chain combines TRBV29-1 with TRBJ2-1; TRBD2 matches 11 bases. V was pared by 3 bases and J by 0 bases, with 4 bases of the junction left unmatched. This CDR3 is built from 16 residues. Germline-derived CDR1 and CDR2 are SQVTM and ANQGSEA. This CDR3 reads CSVDSGTSGSYNEQFF. Written as DNA, the CDR3 is TGCAGCGTTGACTCCGGGACTAGCGGCTCCTACAATGAGCAGTTCTTC.

This clonotype appeared a few times. The chain joins TRBV6-2 or TRBV6-3 to TRBJ2-3; 8 bases fit TRBD1. The CDR3 has 18 amino acids. V was pared by 5 bases and J by 1 base, with 14 bases of the junction left unmatched. Germline-derived CDR1 and CDR2 are MNHEY and SVGEGT. The CDR3 coding sequence is TGTGCCAGCAGTAATACAAGACGACAGGGGAAGGGCACAGATACGCAGTATTTT. It is translated as CASSNTRRQGKGTDTQYF.

J is TRBJ2-3 and V is TRBV29-1, with a tentative D call TRBD2 (5 bases). The V gene lost 4 bases and the J gene lost 4 bases, with 18 bases spanning the gap. Germline V CDR1 and CDR2: SQVTM, ANQGSEA. The CDR3 has 15 amino acids. The CDR3 sequence: CSVVWVTRVSDTQYF. In nucleotides, the CDR3 is TGCAGCGTTGTCTGGGTTACGCGGGTCTCAGATACGCAGTATTTT.

The chain links TRBV4-1 to TRBJ1-6, with D perhaps matching TRBD1 (5 bases). The germline gives CDR1 MGHRA, CDR2 YSYEKL. V was pared by 4 bases and J by 5 bases, with 21 bases between. This CDR3 spans 18 amino acids. DNA for the CDR3: TGCGCCAGCAGCCCTCCTCCCCTCTACAGGATCCATAATTCACCCCTCCACTTT. It codes for CASSPPPLYRIHNSPLHF.

In regard to this clonotype: At one end, the junction sequence differs from germline, possibly due to a read error. The rearrangement joins TRBV15 to TRBJ2-5, with 8 bases aligning to TRBD1. CDR3 length equals 14 residues. From germline, CDR1 is LNHNV and CDR2 YYDKDF (reference sequence). The CDR3 spells CATSKDRGMETQYF. CDR3 coding DNA: TGCGCCACCAGCAAAGACAGGGGCATGGAGACCCAGTACTTC.

The V call is TRBV7-2, the J call TRBJ2-5; the D is unclear. The CDR3 consists of 12 residues. Germline V gives CDR1 SGHTA, CDR2 FQGNSA. V shed 2 bases and J shed 7 bases, with 8 bases lying between them. The CDR3 DNA reads TGTGCCAGCAGCTTAAGTGAAGGGACCCAGTACTTC. Amino acid sequence: CASSLSEGTQYF.

This clonotype appeared once. V usage is TRBV5-1 and J usage is TRBJ2-5; no definite D call. The CDR3 runs to 14 residues. Germline assignment: CDR1 SGHRS and CDR2 YFSETQ. The V end was cut by 0 bases, the J end by 2 bases, with 8 bases between. CDR3 nucleotides: TGCGCCAGCAGCTTGGTGGCAGCTCAAGAGACCCAGTACTTC. This encodes CASSLVAAQETQYF.

This clonotype occurred a few times. This chain uses TRBV20-1 with TRBJ1-5; no firm D call. Germline-derived CDR1 and CDR2 are DFQATT and SNEGSKA (reference sequence). The CDR3 length is 15 residues. Trimming took 1 base from V and 1 from J, leaving 11 bases between them. CDR3 residues: CSARGRVGSNQPQHF. In DNA form, the CDR3 reads TGCAGTGCTAGAGGGAGGGTGGGCAGCAATCAGCCCCAGCATTTT.

As DNA, the CDR3 is TGTGCCAGCAGTTGGGACTGGAGCTCCTACAATGAGCAGTTCTTC. Translation gives CASSWDWSSYNEQFF. The chain employs TRBV12-3 or TRBV12-4 and TRBJ2-1, with D possibly being TRBD2 (6 bases). The V end was cut by 4 bases, the J end by 0 bases, with 10 bases between. The CDR3 is 15 residues long.

This clonotype was counted between two and nine times. The rearrangement uses TRBV5-1 and TRBJ2-1; D gene unclear. Trimming pared 0 bases from V and 9 bases from J, leaving 10 bases between. CDR3 length: 13 amino acids. Germline V lookup: CDR1 SGHRS, CDR2 YFSETQ. CDR3: CASSLGDLGEQFF. CDR3 nucleotides: TGCGCCAGCAGCTTGGGAGATCTGGGTGAGCAGTTCTTC.

V usage is TRBV29-1 and J usage is TRBJ1-2; D call uncertain. The V and J ends lost 4 bases and 4 bases respectively, with 10 bases between them. Germline values: CDR1 SQVTM, CDR2 ANQGSEA. This CDR3 comprises 12 residues. The CDR3 bases are TGCAGCGTTGTATCCCGTATCTATGGCTACACCTTC. Amino acids: CSVVSRIYGYTF.

A few counts support this clonotype. This clone may be a read error of a much larger clone one base away. This chain connects TRBV3-1 to TRBJ1-1; no reliable D call. The germline CDR1 and CDR2 sequences are LGHDT and YNNKEL (reference sequence). The CDR3 contains 12 residues. The CDR3 sequence is CASSQAWSEVFF. CDR3 bases: TGTGCCAGCAGCCAAGCGTGGTCTGAAGTTTTCTTT.

This clonotype was recorded a few times. This chain uses TRBV20-1 with TRBJ1-5; D gene ambiguous. Germline V CDR1 and CDR2: DFQATT, SNEGSKA (reference sequence). The germline V and J ends were trimmed by 3 bases and 4 bases, with 7 bases remaining between them. This CDR3 is 12 amino acids long. CDR3 nucleotides: TGCAGTGCTAGGGGGAGTAATCAGCCCCAGCATTTT. Amino acids: CSARGSNQPQHF.

This clonotype was picked up a small number of times. The V gene is TRBV6-5, the J gene TRBJ1-6; D unresolved. Deletions cut 7 bases from V and 7 bases from J, with 17 bases between. The germline gives CDR1 MNHEY, CDR2 SVGAGI. The CDR3 contains 15 residues. The DNA for the CDR3 is TGTGCCAGCACCTACGGGCAAGCGGCCAATTCACCCCTCCACTTT. Translating gives CASTYGQAANSPLHF.